This T cell receptor (beta chain) was found in a study of human T cells and chemical hapten exposure. TCRdb processed the RACE reads anew with MiXCR; each CDR3 protein has one entry. The table includes approximately 81,000 distinct CDR3 sequences, about 8.7% detected once. This clonotype came up a few times. Time point meaning: healthy volunteer bleed at 6 weeks. It was from unfractionated whole blood that total RNA was extracted. The source is a male donor in good health. Some clones in this sample may be carry-over from other donors' samples. Sample: whole blood.

DNA for the CDR3: TGTGCCATCAGGAACGGTCTTGCTAACTATGGCTACACCTTC. It codes for CAIRNGLANYGYTF. The rearrangement joins TRBV10-3 to TRBJ1-2; unclear D gene. CDR1 is ENHRY, CDR2 SYGVKD, per germline. This CDR3 has 14 amino acids. Between the trimmed V and J ends, which lost 6 bases and 0 bases, there was a span of 11 bases.